The sequence of this TCR beta chain was determined in a study of blood T cells in healthy people across ages (dated by TCRdb to the mid-2010s). Describing the broader study: In model experiments, template switching captured roughly one uniquely barcoded TCR beta cDNA molecule for every two T cells. The donors were divided into four age groups: young (average roughly 15 years), middle-aged (about 40), aged (approximately 62) and long-lived (around 87). Two additional independent replicas of 1 million unique cDNA reads from the same blood draw were analyzed for two donors (one aged 18 to 30 and one aged 80 or older). To avoid experimental bias, donors of different ages were spread randomly across the sequencing lanes. The study measured age-related changes in TCR beta repertoire diversity using deep sequencing normalized with unique cDNA molecular identifiers. Results the study describes overall, beyond this receptor: A strong correlation was found between observed TCR beta diversity and the percentage of naive T cells measured by flow cytometry. Donor CMV infection status was unknown, potentially confounding age-related changes in expanded clonotypes. The long-lived group showed more naive CD4+ T cells, fewer expanded clones and increased TCR diversity than the aged group, suggesting age selection. Because profiling used bulk unsorted PBMCs, naive and antigen-experienced compartments could not be compared conclusively. Observed TCR beta diversity per million T cells fell roughly linearly with age, and a significant reduction was already apparent by age around 44. Total diversity estimates from one million sequenced T cells were considered lower bounds and underestimates.

The library relied on 5' RACE. TCRdb names Illumina HiSeq 2500 as the instrument used. The second PCR ran for about 6 to 11 cycles and used a J-beta primer mix along with a sample-barcoded 5' primer. A template-switch 5' adaptor carrying 12 random nucleotides introduced a unique molecular identifier onto each TCR beta cDNA molecule. At least 2.5 million CDR3-containing paired-end reads were obtained from each sample. The Mint cDNA synthesis kit, primed by a TRBC-specific oligonucleotide, was used to synthesize first-strand cDNA from all RNA. After uracil-DNA glycosylase treatment, a first 18-cycle PCR used universal primers M1SS and BC2_uni_R on all cDNA. The authors' pipeline ran thus. For normalization, 1 million high-quality reads, each with a distinct molecular identifier, were randomly selected from each sample. Reads with shared molecular identifiers were discarded instead of being binned into consensus sequences. MiTCR, with a Q25 quality threshold and the strictest error-elimination algorithm, was used for CDR3 identification, clonotype clustering and error correction. A nonparametric unseen species model using Euler transformation provided a lower-bound estimate of total TCR beta diversity. TCRdb took the public reads, trimmed them with fastp at Q25, ran MiXCR for clone calling and kept in-frame beta chains. Each record represents a unique CDR3 protein, reported with the most common genes and DNA among its rows. The V and J calls come from TCRdb's annotation, not from the publication. Counted in this sample were 650,000 to 900,000 distinct CDR3 sequences; around 62% of them appeared once. Roughly 25% of the sample belongs to the ten largest clones.

Worth noting for this clonotype: Its antigen is not yet known. No qualities accompany the bases; no much larger clone lies one base away.

Donors were a few dozen systemically healthy Caucasian individuals from Russia aged roughly 6 to 95 years. Each donor gave around 9.5 milliliters of peripheral blood, collected into EDTA-treated Vacutainer tubes. Ficoll-Paque density-gradient centrifugation was used to isolate PBMCs, with at least 6.5 million per sample. Trizol reagent was used to extract total RNA from PBMCs, with at least 6 micrograms per sample. The percentages of naive CD45RAhigh/CD27high T cells were determined by flow cytometry on a PBMC aliquot from every donor. The sequencing sample was made of blood. The clonotype comes from a man aged 25 to 45 in good health.

The CDR3 region has the sequence CSRSGTLYNEQFF. The sequenced DNA: TGCAGTCGTTCCGGGACTCTCTACAATGAGCAGTTCTTC. The chain was built from TRBV20-1 and TRBJ2-1; the best D guess is TRBD2, with 6 bases matching. From its cysteine to its phenylalanine, the CDR3 spans 13 amino acids. The kept DNA is CDR3 alone, 39 bases in frame from the first base. V is clipped by 8 bases and J by 3 bases, and the sequence between their germline boundaries is 14 bases long. Looking up the germline V gene (reference sequence) yields CDR1 DFQATT and CDR2 SNEGSKA.